These 16 T cell receptor beta chains were sequenced from one sample in a study of cytomegalovirus exposure and HLA in healthy donors. A multiplex PCR was run with 60 Vbeta primers and 13 Jbeta primers. Sequenced by immunoSEQ multiplex PCR; TCRdb stores in-frame clones only, minus some. Of about 270,000 clones in the sample, approximately 70% are singletons; the top ten hold approximately 2.5%. Sequencing was carried out using PBMCs. The receptors were sampled from a female donor in good health and CMV-seronegative.

The J gene is TRBJ2-3, the V gene TRBV29-1, with 8 bases that match TRBD1. Germline CDR1 is SQVTM and CDR2 is ANQGSEA. The length of the CDR3 is 13 residues. V was clipped by 6 bases and J by 2 bases; unmatched bases: 4. The CDR3: CSVGQDLTDTQYF. In DNA form, the CDR3 reads TGCAGCGTGGGACAGGACCTCACAGATACGCAGTATTTT.

V usage is TRBV5-1 and J usage is TRBJ2-7, with 8 nucleotides matching TRBD1. Unmatched junction bases numbered 10, after V lost 2 bases and J lost 3 bases. Germline values: CDR1 SGHRS, CDR2 YFSETQ. This CDR3 region has 16 residues. CDR3: CASSLFPRTGSYEQYF. The CDR3 bases are TGCGCCAGCAGCTTATTCCCGAGGACAGGGAGCTACGAGCAGTACTTC. The whole variable domain, remainder taken from reference TRBV5-1 and TRBJ2-7, is KAGVTQTPRYLIKTRGQQVTLSCSPISGHRSVSWYQQTPGQGLQFLFEYFSETQRNKGNFPGRFSGRQFSNSRSEMNVSTLELGDSALYLCASSLFPRTGSYEQYFGPGTRLTVT.

This clone was seen just once. The CDR3 coding sequence is TGTGCCAGCACCCAACAGGGGGCGGGTGAAAAACTGTTTTTT. Protein sequence: CASTQQGAGEKLFF. The chain employs TRBV6-1 and TRBJ1-4; 9 bases are a match to TRBD1. Trimming took 7 bases from V and 7 from J; bases not matched to a gene: 7. Germline CDR1 is MNHNS and CDR2 is SASEGT. The CDR3 runs 14 residues.

The genes are TRBV7-9 and TRBJ1-1; D is possibly TRBD1 (5 bases). Trimming pared 1 base from V and 1 base from J, leaving 10 bases between. The CDR3 consists of 15 residues. Germline lookup yields CDR1 SEHNR and CDR2 FQNEAQ (reference sequence). CDR3 sequence: CASSLGTQGNTEAFF. The CDR3 DNA sequence: TGTGCCAGCAGCTTAGGCACCCAGGGGAACACTGAAGCTTTCTTT.

This clone came up a few times. The V gene is TRBV7-6, the J gene TRBJ2-2; 8 bases map to TRBD2. CDR1 and CDR2 (germline): SGHVS, FNYEAQ. With 5 bases clipped from V and 2 bases from J, the junction kept 7 bases outside the gene matches. This CDR3 spans 16 amino acids. CDR3 in DNA: TGTGCCAGCAGCCCCACTAGCGGAGTAAACACCGGGGAGCTGTTTTTT. It encodes CASSPTSGVNTGELFF.

The V call is TRBV5-1, the J call TRBJ2-7; TRBD1 aligns across 8 bases. Germline-derived CDR1 and CDR2 are SGHRS and YFSETQ. The CDR3 has 17 amino acids. J lost 1 base, V lost 4 bases, and 13 bases had no gene match. CDR3 residues: CASSRNRGTGDSYEQYF. The CDR3, as DNA: TGCGCCAGCAGCCGGAACCGCGGGACAGGAGATTCCTACGAGCAGTACTTC.

The V call is TRBV7-9, the J call TRBJ2-2; TRBD2 matches 9 bases. The V and J ends lost 1 base and 5 bases, in that order; junction bases with no gene match: 2. This CDR3 region has 15 residues. CDR1 and CDR2 (germline): SEHNR, FQNEAQ (reference sequence). DNA for the CDR3: TGTGCCAGCAGCTTAGTTAGCGGGAGAACCGGGGAGCTGTTTTTT. It translates to CASSLVSGRTGELFF.

The chain is built from TRBV19 and TRBJ2-7; perhaps TRBD1 as D (6 bases). CDR3 length: 14 amino acids. V was pared by 5 bases and J by 2 bases, with 13 bases between. Germline V gives CDR1 LNHDA, CDR2 SQIVND (reference sequence). CDR3 protein: CASSWSGATYEQYF. The CDR3 DNA reads TGTGCCAGTAGTTGGTCAGGGGCGACCTACGAGCAGTACTTC.

V is TRBV6-1 and J is TRBJ1-2; D is ambiguous. Deletions cut 5 bases from V and 6 bases from J, with 13 bases between. The CDR3 is made up of 13 amino acids. Germline V CDR1 and CDR2: MNHNS, SASEGT. CDR3 DNA sequence: TGTGCCAGCAGTTTTGGAGGGTCGGATGGCTACACCTTC. Amino acids: CASSFGGSDGYTF.

Concerning this clone itself: One junction end disagrees with the germline gene, perhaps due to a read error. The CDR3, as DNA: TGTTCCAGCAGCTTAGTGGCGGGGCCGAACACCGGGGAGCTGTTTTTT. This gives the protein CSSSLVAGPNTGELFF. This chain uses TRBV7-9 with TRBJ2-2; D may be TRBD2 (6 bases). The CDR3 is 16 residues long. Germline V gene lookup returns CDR1 SEHNR and CDR2 FQNEAQ (reference sequence).

The rearrangement uses TRBV6-6 and TRBJ2-3; 8 bases align to TRBD2. This CDR3 comprises 12 residues. Germline CDR1 is MNHNY and CDR2 is SVGAGI (reference sequence). V lost 5 bases and J lost 6; bases outside the gene matches: 1. This CDR3 reads CASSIAGDTQYF. CDR3 bases: TGTGCCAGCAGTATAGCGGGGGATACGCAGTATTTT.

This clone was counted only a few times. The chain couples TRBV5-1 to TRBJ2-1, with 12 nucleotides matching TRBD2. CDR1 SGHRS and CDR2 YFSETQ come from the germline V gene. CDR3 length: 19 amino acids. V lost 4 bases and J lost 3; bases outside the gene matches: 14. The CDR3 sequence: CASSEDLAGGRVDYNEQFF. For the CDR3, the DNA is TGCGCCAGCAGCGAGGACCTAGCGGGAGGGCGGGTAGACTACAATGAGCAGTTCTTC.

The V call is TRBV11-2, the J call TRBJ2-1, with D possibly matching TRBD1 (5 bases). Germline CDR1 and CDR2: SGHAT and FQNNGV. The CDR3 consists of 12 residues. The V gene lost 5 bases and the J gene lost 9 bases, with 11 bases spanning the gap. The CDR3 region is CASSATRGEQFF. CDR3 nucleotides: TGTGCCAGCAGCGCAACAAGGGGTGAGCAGTTCTTC.

The chain joins TRBV7-9 to TRBJ1-1; possibly TRBD1 for D (5 bases). The V and J ends lost 2 bases and 6 bases respectively, with 16 bases between them. This CDR3 region has 15 residues. Germline values: CDR1 SEHNR, CDR2 FQNEAQ (reference sequence). CDR3 coding DNA: TGTGCCAGCAGCTTACGGACAATGGGTTCCCCTGAAGCTTTCTTT. Amino acids: CASSLRTMGSPEAFF.

This clone was counted a few times. The chain uses TRBV15 and TRBJ2-7; D gene unclear. CDR1 LNHNV and CDR2 YYDKDF come from the germline V gene (reference sequence). The CDR3 contains 13 residues. Deletions cut 0 bases from V and 2 bases from J, with 5 bases between. CDR3: CATSREATYEQYF. The CDR3 region has the DNA TGTGCCACCAGCAGAGAGGCCACCTACGAGCAGTACTTC.

The chain recombines TRBV5-1 with TRBJ2-2; tentatively, D is TRBD1 (6 bases). CDR1 SGHRS and CDR2 YFSETQ come from the germline V gene. Between the trimmed V and J ends, which lost 1 base and 6 bases, there was a span of 13 bases. The CDR3 covers 15 residues. The CDR3 loop is CASSLQGMGSGELFF. The CDR3 DNA sequence: TGCGCCAGCAGCTTGCAGGGGATGGGTTCCGGGGAGCTGTTTTTT.